Presented here are 3 T cell receptor beta chains from one specimen sequenced in a study of T cell responses to AZD1222 COVID-19 vaccine. The method was immunoSEQ multiplex PCR; TCRdb's version includes in-frame clones alone and lacks a portion of them. The sample has approximately 150,000 clones; about 90% are singletons. Sequenced here: peripheral blood, sampled on day 0 of AZD1222 vaccination. The origin of the receptors is an adult in good health.

This clone was seen a single time. This chain links TRBV28 with TRBJ1-1; no clear D. The V gene lost 6 bases and the J gene lost 2 bases, with 10 bases spanning the gap. The germline gives CDR1 MDHEN, CDR2 SYDVKM. This CDR3 is 13 amino acids long. CDR3: CASRDGLNTEAFF. In nucleotides, the CDR3 is TGTGCCAGCAGGGACGGTCTCAACACTGAAGCTTTCTTT.

The DNA for the CDR3 is TGCGCCAGCAGCTTGCGATTAGCGGGAGTGAATGAGCAGTTCTTC. Encoded protein: CASSLRLAGVNEQFF. The chain carries TRBV5-1 and TRBJ2-1; 9 nucleotides match TRBD2. V was clipped by 1 base and J by 7 bases; unmatched bases: 6. Germline V gene lookup returns CDR1 SGHRS and CDR2 YFSETQ. The CDR3 runs to 15 residues.

The rearrangement joins TRBV10-1 to TRBJ2-1, with 12 bases lining up with TRBD2. Per the germline V gene, CDR1 is WNHNN and CDR2 is SYGVQD (reference sequence). Trimming at V came to 2 bases and at J to 8 bases, leaving 1 base not matched to a gene. This CDR3 is 14 amino acids long. The CDR3 nucleotides read TGCGCCAGCAGTGAGGCTAGCGGGAGGGATGAGCAGTTCTTC. It is translated as CASSEASGRDEQFF.